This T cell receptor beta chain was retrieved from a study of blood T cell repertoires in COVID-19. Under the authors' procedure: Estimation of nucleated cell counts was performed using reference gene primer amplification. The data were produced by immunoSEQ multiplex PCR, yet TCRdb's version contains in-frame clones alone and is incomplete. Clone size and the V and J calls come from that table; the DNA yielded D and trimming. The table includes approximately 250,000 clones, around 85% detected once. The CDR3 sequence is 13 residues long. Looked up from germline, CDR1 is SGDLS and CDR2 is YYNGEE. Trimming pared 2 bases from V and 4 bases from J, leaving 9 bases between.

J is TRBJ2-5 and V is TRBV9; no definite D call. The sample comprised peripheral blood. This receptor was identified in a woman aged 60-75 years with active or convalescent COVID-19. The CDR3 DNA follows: TGTGCCAGCAGCGTTGGGCACGGAGAGACCCAGTACTTC. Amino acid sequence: CASSVGHGETQYF.